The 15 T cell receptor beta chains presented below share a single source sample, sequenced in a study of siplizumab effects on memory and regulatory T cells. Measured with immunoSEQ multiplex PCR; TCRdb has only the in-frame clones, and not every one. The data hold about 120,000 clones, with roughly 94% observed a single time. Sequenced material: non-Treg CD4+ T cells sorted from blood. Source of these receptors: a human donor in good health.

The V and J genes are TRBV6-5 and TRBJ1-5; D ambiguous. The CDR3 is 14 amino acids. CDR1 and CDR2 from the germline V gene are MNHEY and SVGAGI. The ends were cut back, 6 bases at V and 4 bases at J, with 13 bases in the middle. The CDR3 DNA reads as TGTGCCAGCAGGACACTCCAAAGGAATCAGCCCCAGCATTTT. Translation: CASRTLQRNQPQHF.

The CDR3 DNA follows: TGTGCCAGCAGTGTCCGAACAGGGGTCCAGCCCCAGCATTTT. Protein: CASSVRTGVQPQHF. The V and J genes are TRBV6-4 and TRBJ1-5, with TRBD1 matching over 7 bases. V was pared by 4 bases and J by 7 bases, with 7 bases of the junction left unmatched. This CDR3 comprises 14 residues. The germline gives CDR1 MRHNA, CDR2 SNTAGT.

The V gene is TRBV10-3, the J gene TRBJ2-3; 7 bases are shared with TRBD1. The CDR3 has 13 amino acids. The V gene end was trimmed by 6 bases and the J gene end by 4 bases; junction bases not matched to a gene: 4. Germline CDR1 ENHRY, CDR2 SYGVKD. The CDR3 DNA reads TGTGCCATCAGCGGACAGGCCCCAGATACGCAGTATTTT. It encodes CAISGQAPDTQYF.

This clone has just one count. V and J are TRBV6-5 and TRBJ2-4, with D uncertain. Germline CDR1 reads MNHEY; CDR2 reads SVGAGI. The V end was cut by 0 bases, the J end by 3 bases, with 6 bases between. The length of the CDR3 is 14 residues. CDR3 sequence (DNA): TGTGCCAGCAGTTACTCTAACAGCAAAAACATTCAGTACTTC. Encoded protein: CASSYSNSKNIQYF.

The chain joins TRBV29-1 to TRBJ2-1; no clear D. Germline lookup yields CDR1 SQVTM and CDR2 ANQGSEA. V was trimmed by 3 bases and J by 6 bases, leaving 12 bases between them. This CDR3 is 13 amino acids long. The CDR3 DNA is TGCAGCGTTGAGTCCCTCCTAGGCAATGAGCAGTTCTTC. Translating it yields CSVESLLGNEQFF.

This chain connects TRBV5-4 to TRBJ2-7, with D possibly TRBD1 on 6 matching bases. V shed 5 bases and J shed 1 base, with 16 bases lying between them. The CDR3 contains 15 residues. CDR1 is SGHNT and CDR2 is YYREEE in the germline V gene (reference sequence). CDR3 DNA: TGTGCCAGCAGATCGGACAGACTTGTTTCCTACGAGCAGTACTTC. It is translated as CASRSDRLVSYEQYF.

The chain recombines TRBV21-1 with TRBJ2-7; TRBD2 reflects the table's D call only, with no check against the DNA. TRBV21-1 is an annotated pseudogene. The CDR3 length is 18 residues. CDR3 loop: CASSKTSSWSSGDNEQYF. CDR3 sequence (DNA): TGTGCCAGCAGCAAGACTTCCTCTTGGTCTAGCGGGGATAACGAGCAGTACTTC.

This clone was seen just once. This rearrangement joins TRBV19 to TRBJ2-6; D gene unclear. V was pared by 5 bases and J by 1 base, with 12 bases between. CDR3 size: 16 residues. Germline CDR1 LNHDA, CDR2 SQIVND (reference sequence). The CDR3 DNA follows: TGTGCCAGTAGTGCCAGCTGGGCGTCTGGGGCCAACGTCCTGACTTTC. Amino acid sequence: CASSASWASGANVLTF. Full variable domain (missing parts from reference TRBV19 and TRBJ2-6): DGGITQSPKYLFRKEGQNVTLSCEQNLNHDAMYWYRQDPGQGLRLIYYSQIVNDFQKGDIAEGYSVSREKKESFPLTVTSAQKNPTAFYLCASSASWASGANVLTFGAGSRLTVL.

The CDR3 here is CASSPFGGGVRETQYF. CDR3 bases: TGCGCCAGCAGCCCTTTTGGCGGGGGCGTTCGGGAGACCCAGTACTTC. The chain carries TRBV5-1 and TRBJ2-5; weak D call: TRBD2 (7 bases). The CDR3 covers 16 residues. Germline CDR1 is SGHRS and CDR2 is YFSETQ. Deletions cut 4 bases from V and 5 bases from J, with 21 bases between.

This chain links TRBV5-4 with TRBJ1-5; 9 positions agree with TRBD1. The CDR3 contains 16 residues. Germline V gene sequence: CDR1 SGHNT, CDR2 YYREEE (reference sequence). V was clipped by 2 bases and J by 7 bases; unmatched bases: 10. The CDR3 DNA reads TGTGCCAGCAGCTTCGACCGGGACAGGGTAAAACAGCCCCAGCATTTT. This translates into CASSFDRDRVKQPQHF.

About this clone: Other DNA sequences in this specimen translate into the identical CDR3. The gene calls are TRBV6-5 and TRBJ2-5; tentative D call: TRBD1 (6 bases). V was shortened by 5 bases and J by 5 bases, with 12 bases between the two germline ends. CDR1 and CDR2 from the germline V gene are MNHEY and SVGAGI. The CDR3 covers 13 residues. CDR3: CASSRPRGETQYF. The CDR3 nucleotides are TGTGCCAGCAGTCGACCCAGGGGTGAGACCCAGTACTTC.

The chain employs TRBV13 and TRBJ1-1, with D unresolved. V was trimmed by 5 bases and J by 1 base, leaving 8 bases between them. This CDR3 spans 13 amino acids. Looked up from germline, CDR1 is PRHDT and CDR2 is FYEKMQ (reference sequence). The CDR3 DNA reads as TGTGCCAGCAGCCTACAAGCGAACACTGAAGCTTTCTTT. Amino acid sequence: CASSLQANTEAFF.

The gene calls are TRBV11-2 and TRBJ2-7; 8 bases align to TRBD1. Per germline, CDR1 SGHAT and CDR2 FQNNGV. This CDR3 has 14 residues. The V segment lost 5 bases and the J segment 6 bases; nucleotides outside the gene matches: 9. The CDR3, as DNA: TGTGCCAGCAGCCCGGGACAGGAGGTGGTCGAGCAGTACTTC. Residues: CASSPGQEVVEQYF.

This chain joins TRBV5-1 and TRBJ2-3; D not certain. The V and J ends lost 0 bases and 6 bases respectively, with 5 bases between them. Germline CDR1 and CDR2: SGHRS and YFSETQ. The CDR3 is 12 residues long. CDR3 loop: CASSLVSDTQYF. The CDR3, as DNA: TGCGCCAGCAGCTTGGTCAGCGATACGCAGTATTTT.

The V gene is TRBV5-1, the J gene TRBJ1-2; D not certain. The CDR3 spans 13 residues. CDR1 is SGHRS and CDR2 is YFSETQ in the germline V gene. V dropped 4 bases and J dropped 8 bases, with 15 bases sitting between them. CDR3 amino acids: CASSPSGEWGYTF. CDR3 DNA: TGCGCCAGCAGCCCGAGCGGGGAGTGGGGCTACACCTTC.